This entry lists 25 T cell receptor beta chains sequenced from one sample in a study of blood T cell repertoires in COVID-19. Using immunoSEQ multiplex PCR, the repertoire was profiled, and TCRdb retains in-frame clones only, with some absent. The sample yields approximately 100,000 clones, around 83% seen once. The sequencing sample was made of peripheral blood. These TCRs come from a woman aged 80 or older with active or convalescent COVID-19.

This clone was recorded once. This sequence joins TRBV13 and TRBJ2-7; unclear D gene. Germline CDR1 and CDR2: PRHDT and FYEKMQ (reference sequence). V shed 4 bases and J shed 4 bases, with 8 bases lying between them. CDR3 length equals 12 residues. The CDR3 reads CASSSNAYEQYF. The DNA for the CDR3 is TGTGCCAGCAGCTCCAATGCGTACGAGCAGTACTTC.

The rearrangement links TRBV28 to TRBJ2-3, with D possibly matching TRBD1 (6 bases). The CDR3 length is 13 residues. Germline CDR1 and CDR2: MDHEN and SYDVKM. V dropped 10 bases and J dropped 4 bases, with 15 bases sitting between them. For the CDR3, the DNA is TGTGCCACCCACCGGCCAGGGGCAGATACGCAGTATTTT. Its protein product is CATHRPGADTQYF.

J is TRBJ1-1 and V is TRBV5-1; weak D call: TRBD1 (5 bases). With 4 bases removed from V and 7 bases from J, the gap between germline ends came to 11 bases. CDR1 SGHRS and CDR2 YFSETQ come from the germline V gene. The CDR3 loop spans 12 amino acids. The CDR3 DNA reads TGCGCCAGCAGCATTCAGGGAATTGAAGCTTTCTTT. Encoded protein: CASSIQGIEAFF.

J is TRBJ1-3 and V is TRBV28; a possible D gene is TRBD1 (5 bases). V gave up 2 bases and J gave up 2 bases, with 16 bases separating them. The CDR3 length is 17 residues. Germline lookup yields CDR1 MDHEN and CDR2 SYDVKM. CDR3 coding DNA: TGTGCCAGCAGTTTAATAGGGGCGGAGAAAACTGGAAACACCATATATTTT. This translates into CASSLIGAEKTGNTIYF. The variable domain in full, completed from reference TRBV28 and TRBJ1-3, reads DVKVTQSSRYLVKRTGEKVFLECVQDMDHENMFWYRQDPGLGLRLIYFSYDVKMKEKGDIPEGYSVSREKKERFSLILESASTNQTSMYLCASSLIGAEKTGNTIYFGEGSWLTVV.

The chain recombines TRBV25-1 with TRBJ1-1; weak D call: TRBD1 (6 bases). The CDR3 has 15 amino acids. Germline CDR1 and CDR2: MGHDK and SYGVNS. Trimming cost V 3 bases and J 1 base, with 12 bases left between them. CDR3 sequence: CASSEMTGENTEAFF. As DNA, the CDR3 is TGTGCCAGCAGTGAGATGACAGGCGAGAACACTGAAGCTTTCTTT.

V usage is TRBV12-3 or TRBV12-4 and J usage is TRBJ1-4; no clear D. The V gene lost 3 bases and the J gene lost 7 bases, with 6 bases spanning the gap. This CDR3 is 12 amino acids long. CDR3 in DNA: TGTGCCAGCAGTTTTCGGAGTGAAAAACTGTTTTTT. This sequence encodes CASSFRSEKLFF.

The chain couples TRBV5-1 to TRBJ1-4, with a tentative D call TRBD1 (6 bases). The CDR3 is made up of 15 amino acids. CDR1 SGHRS and CDR2 YFSETQ come from the germline V gene. V was trimmed by 6 bases and J by 8 bases, leaving 20 bases between them. The CDR3 nucleotides are TGCGCCAGCACCAGAACCGGGACATCTTCGGAAAAACTGTTTTTT. Amino acids: CASTRTGTSSEKLFF.

This chain connects TRBV5-5 to TRBJ1-5; D perhaps matches TRBD1 (6 bases). There are 15 residues in the CDR3. From germline, CDR1 is SGHKS and CDR2 YYEKEE (reference sequence). The V gene lost 1 base and the J gene lost 6 bases, with 14 bases spanning the gap. The CDR3: CASSLLGGQGQPQHF. The CDR3 bases are TGTGCCAGCAGCTTGTTGGGGGGGCAGGGTCAGCCCCAGCATTTT.

The V call is TRBV10-3, the J call TRBJ2-3; TRBD1 aligns across 10 bases. CDR1 is ENHRY, CDR2 SYGVKD, per germline. J lost 4 bases, V lost 0 bases, and 7 bases had no gene match. The CDR3 extends over 17 amino acids. The CDR3 DNA follows: TGTGCCATCAGTGAGTCTTGGGGACAGGGGTCGGCAGATACGCAGTATTTT. This gives the protein CAISESWGQGSADTQYF.

The J gene is TRBJ2-3, the V gene TRBV5-1; D remains ambiguous. Germline V gene data show CDR1 as SGHRS and CDR2 as YFSETQ. This CDR3 contains 15 residues. Trimming took off 4 bases at V and 6 bases at J, with 18 bases between the two ends. CDR3 coding DNA: TGCGCCAGCAGCAGCCTTGGGCCGGCCCCCGATACGCAGTATTTT. It specifies CASSSLGPAPDTQYF.

The V gene is TRBV10-3, the J gene TRBJ1-5; TRBD1 matches 10 bases. The V segment lost 7 bases and the J segment 4 bases; nucleotides outside the gene matches: 7. Germline V gene lookup returns CDR1 ENHRY and CDR2 SYGVKD. The CDR3 is made up of 15 amino acids. CDR3 DNA: TGTGCCATCAAAGGGGACAGGGGAGGAAATCAGCCCCAGCATTTT. It codes for CAIKGDRGGNQPQHF.

The chain joins TRBV5-1 to TRBJ2-5; D not certain. The CDR3 is 13 amino acids. Trimming removed 2 bases from V and 2 bases from J, with 7 bases in between. Looked up from germline, CDR1 is SGHRS and CDR2 is YFSETQ. CDR3 sequence: CASSFTGQETQYF. CDR3 coding DNA: TGCGCCAGCAGCTTTACGGGTCAAGAGACCCAGTACTTC.

The chain links TRBV30 to TRBJ2-2, with 9 bases fitting TRBD1. J was trimmed by 5 bases and V by 3 bases; bases with no gene match: 13. The CDR3 sequence is 17 residues long. Germline V CDR1 and CDR2: GTSNPN, SVGIG (reference sequence). The CDR3: CAWSTLVRDRVTGELFF. The CDR3 coding sequence is TGTGCCTGGAGCACGTTAGTACGGGACAGGGTGACCGGGGAGCTGTTTTTT.

There are a few counts of this clone. V and J are TRBV19 and TRBJ1-2, with 7 bases aligning to TRBD1. CDR3 size: 17 residues. With V trimmed by 6 bases and J by 8 bases, 21 bases remained unmatched. The V gene's germline CDR1 is LNHDA and CDR2 SQIVND (reference sequence). The CDR3 loop is CASRLIEAGGILEGYTF. For the CDR3, the DNA is TGTGCCAGTAGATTGATTGAAGCAGGGGGGATTCTTGAAGGCTACACCTTC.

J is TRBJ2-3 and V is TRBV5-4; 9 bases match TRBD2. The CDR3 covers 15 residues. V lost 2 bases, J lost 3 bases, and 4 bases stayed unmatched. Germline loops: CDR1 SGHNT, CDR2 YYREEE (reference sequence). The CDR3 reads CASSFRLAGTDTQYF. The CDR3 DNA sequence: TGTGCCAGCAGCTTCCGTCTAGCGGGAACAGATACGCAGTATTTT. The complete variable domain, with remaining parts taken from reference TRBV5-4 and TRBJ2-3, reads ETGVTQSPTHLIKTRGQQVTLRCSSQSGHNTVSWYQQALGQGPQFIFQYYREEENGRGNFPPRFSGLQFPNYSSELNVNALELDDSALYLCASSFRLAGTDTQYFGPGTRLTVL.

J is TRBJ2-3 and V is TRBV11-1; possible D gene TRBD2, 5 bases. Per the germline V gene, CDR1 is SGHAT and CDR2 is FQDESV (reference sequence). Trimming took 0 bases from V and 7 from J, leaving 14 bases between them. The length of the CDR3 is 15 residues. CDR3 amino acids: CASSLAGDRDHTQYF. The CDR3 DNA reads TGTGCCAGCAGCTTAGCGGGAGATCGGGATCATACGCAGTATTTT.

This clone was observed a single time. The chain couples TRBV29-1 to TRBJ1-2; 7 positions match TRBD1. Per germline, CDR1 SQVTM and CDR2 ANQGSEA. The CDR3 is made up of 13 amino acids. V trimming: 8 bases; J trimming: 8 bases; junction bases outside the gene matches: 14. The CDR3 here is CSTRGTELLGYTF. The CDR3 DNA reads as TGCAGCACAAGAGGGACAGAGCTATTAGGCTACACCTTC.

V gene TRBV7-8 combines with J gene TRBJ2-7; D call uncertain. In germline, CDR1 is SGHVS, CDR2 FQNEAQ. The CDR3 is 13 residues long. V was trimmed by 1 base and J by 4 bases, leaving 8 bases between them. CDR3 protein: CASSLDGLYEQYF. As DNA, the CDR3 is TGTGCCAGCAGCTTAGACGGTCTATACGAGCAGTACTTC.

In nucleotides, the CDR3 is TGTGCCAGCAGCCTGGGGGGACTAGCGAAAGAGACCCAGTACTTC. Protein: CASSLGGLAKETQYF. The J gene is TRBJ2-5, the V gene TRBV2; 10 nucleotides agree with TRBD2. This CDR3 is built from 15 residues. Trimming at V came to 6 bases and at J to 3 bases, leaving 7 bases not matched to a gene. Germline CDR1 and CDR2: SNHLY and FYNNEI.

Worth noting for this clone: This sample also contains other DNA sequences that code for the same CDR3. J is TRBJ1-1 and V is TRBV6-5; TRBD1 is a possible D gene (5 bases). The CDR3 loop spans 13 amino acids. The germline V and J ends were trimmed by 2 bases and 1 base, with 5 bases remaining between them. Germline lookup yields CDR1 MNHEY and CDR2 SVGAGI. The CDR3 is CASSYGQNTEAFF. For the CDR3, the DNA is TGTGCCAGCAGTTACGGACAGAACACTGAAGCTTTCTTT.

This clone was observed a handful of times. V and J are TRBV5-6 and TRBJ1-2; D is undetermined. Between the trimmed V and J ends, which lost 0 bases and 6 bases, there was a span of 6 bases. Germline loops: CDR1 SGHDT, CDR2 YYEEEE. The length of the CDR3 is 12 residues. The CDR3, as DNA: TGTGCCAGCAGCTTGGTGCAGGATGGCTACACCTTC. This encodes CASSLVQDGYTF.

The chain links TRBV29-1 to TRBJ2-1; 11 nucleotides agree with TRBD2. CDR3 length: 15 amino acids. V lost 5 bases, J lost 0 bases, and 3 bases stayed unmatched. Germline CDR1 is SQVTM and CDR2 is ANQGSEA. CDR3 amino acids: CSVKGTSGSYNEQFF. In nucleotides, the CDR3 is TGCAGCGTTAAAGGGACTAGCGGCTCCTACAATGAGCAGTTCTTC.

The V gene is TRBV9, the J gene TRBJ2-2; TRBD2 is a possible D gene (6 bases). Trimming removed 5 bases at V and 5 bases at J, with 16 bases between. The CDR3 is made up of 15 amino acids. Per germline, CDR1 SGDLS and CDR2 YYNGEE. CDR3 DNA: TGTGCCAGCAGTCACGAGCAGGGAGGTACCGGGGAGCTGTTTTTT. It codes for CASSHEQGGTGELFF.

The chain links TRBV12-3 or TRBV12-4 to TRBJ2-7, with D tentatively TRBD1 (6 bases). The CDR3 covers 13 residues. V was pared by 6 bases and J by 1 base, with 10 bases between. The CDR3 DNA is TGTGCCAGCAGAAACAGGGATTCCTACGAGCAGTACTTC. Protein sequence: CASRNRDSYEQYF.

The chain links TRBV5-1 to TRBJ2-1; 8 bases match TRBD2. Germline CDR1 and CDR2: SGHRS and YFSETQ. The CDR3 runs to 18 residues. With 0 bases clipped from V and 4 bases from J, the junction kept 12 bases outside the gene matches. The CDR3 bases are TGCGCCAGCAGCTTGGAAGGGGCTGCGGGGGGCCGTTACAATGAGCAGTTCTTC. Protein: CASSLEGAAGGRYNEQFF.